The 5 T cell receptor beta chains reported below all come from one sample, sequenced in a study of PD-1 blockade in mismatch repair-deficient tumors. The table came from immunoSEQ multiplex PCR; TCRdb's copy has only in-frame clones and leaves some out. In the table there are 100,000 to 150,000 clones, about 88% of which are singletons. Source: peripheral blood, taken 44 weeks after starting pembrolizumab. The source is an adult with mismatch repair-deficient cancer.

The V and J genes are TRBV29-1 and TRBJ2-7, with D perhaps assigned TRBD1 or TRBD2 (5 bases each). The germline gives CDR1 SQVTM, CDR2 ANQGSEA. V was cut by 0 bases and J by 2 bases, with 14 bases left in between. The CDR3 is 15 residues long. CDR3 coding DNA: TGCAGCGTTGAAGAAGATGGGACCTCTCCCTACGAGCAGTACTTC. Translation gives CSVEEDGTSPYEQYF.

This clone has a single count. The rearrangement uses TRBV18 and TRBJ1-4, with a weak D call TRBD1 (6 bases). CDR1 and CDR2 from the germline V gene are KGHSH and LQKENI. The CDR3 is 17 amino acids. Trimming took 5 bases from V and 0 from J, leaving 16 bases between them. The CDR3 sequence is CASSLAGDKTTNEKLFF. In DNA form, the CDR3 reads TGTGCCAGCTCATTGGCAGGGGACAAGACAACTAATGAAAAACTGTTTTTT.

The chain is built from TRBV12-5 and TRBJ2-1; D gene uncertain. The V gene's germline CDR1 is LGHNT and CDR2 FRNRAP. V was pared by 3 bases and J by 3 bases, with 3 bases between. This CDR3 has 12 residues. The DNA for the CDR3 is TGTGCTAGTGGTTTAGACTACAATGAGCAGTTCTTC. It specifies CASGLDYNEQFF. The full variable domain, with the rest looked up from reference TRBV12-5 and TRBJ2-1, is DARVTQTPRHKVTEMGQEVTMRCQPILGHNTVFWYRQTMMQGLELLAYFRNRAPLDDSGMPKDRFSAEMPDATLATLKIQPSEPRDSAVYFCASGLDYNEQFFGPGTRLTVL.

The rearrangement links TRBV18 to TRBJ1-1, with D maybe TRBD1 (6 bases). V shed 3 bases and J shed 6 bases, with 17 bases lying between them. The germline gives CDR1 KGHSH, CDR2 LQKENI. The CDR3 length is 15 residues. The CDR3 DNA follows: TGTGCCAGCTCACCGTTACAGGGTCGCGTGGCTGAAGCTTTCTTT. Translating it yields CASSPLQGRVAEAFF.

The chain is built from TRBV7-6 and TRBJ1-3; no reliable D call. V lost 4 bases and J 0 bases, leaving 10 bases between the germline ends. Germline V gives CDR1 SGHVS, CDR2 FNYEAQ. This CDR3 has 15 amino acids. The CDR3 DNA follows: TGTGCCAGCAGCTCAGATGGGGTCTCTGGAAACACCATATATTTT. Its protein product is CASSSDGVSGNTIYF.